These 22 T cell receptor beta chains came from one sample sequenced in a study of cytomegalovirus exposure and HLA in healthy donors. Researchers ran the PCR with 60 Vbeta and 13 Jbeta primers. Assay used: immunoSEQ multiplex PCR; TCRdb lists only in-frame clones, some missing. The sample lists 90,000 to 130,000 clones; 70% to 90% were seen once. Input material: PBMCs. These receptors were obtained from a man in his forties in good health and CMV-seronegative.

The chain has TRBV27 and TRBJ1-1, with TRBD1 as a possible D gene (6 bases). The CDR3 runs to 16 residues. Germline-derived CDR1 and CDR2 are MNHEY and SMNVEV (reference sequence). V lost 6 bases, J lost 0 bases, and 17 bases lay in between. The CDR3 bases are TGTGCCAGCAGCCTCGGGACACCTATCATGAACACTGAAGCTTTCTTT. Translating it yields CASSLGTPIMNTEAFF.

This clone was recorded only once. The V gene is TRBV6-1, the J gene TRBJ1-2; 9 nucleotides match TRBD1. This CDR3 is 13 amino acids long. V shed 6 bases, J shed 6 bases, and the junction held 5 bases outside the gene matches. In germline, CDR1 is MNHNS, CDR2 SASEGT. CDR3 residues: CASRTTGGNGYTF. CDR3 sequence (DNA): TGTGCCAGCAGGACTACAGGGGGCAATGGCTACACCTTC.

The chain combines TRBV5-1 with TRBJ2-7; possible D gene TRBD1, 6 bases. Trimming shortened V by 2 bases and J by 4 bases, and 13 bases separated the two germline ends. The CDR3 extends over 14 amino acids. The germline V gene encodes CDR1 SGHRS and CDR2 YFSETQ. The CDR3 coding sequence is TGCGCCAGCAGCTTCGGCCAGGGGCTATACGAGCAGTACTTC. Amino acid sequence: CASSFGQGLYEQYF.

The rearrangement links TRBV7-2 to TRBJ1-1; D remains unclear. V was clipped by 0 bases and J by 4 bases, with 12 bases between them. The germline V gene encodes CDR1 SGHTA and CDR2 FQGNSA. This CDR3 comprises 15 residues. The CDR3 DNA is TGTGCCAGCAGCTTAGCGGGCCTAATGGGCACTGAAGCTTTCTTT. Protein product: CASSLAGLMGTEAFF.

The chain links TRBV5-1 to TRBJ1-3; the match to TRBD1 covers 10 bases. Germline V gene lookup returns CDR1 SGHRS and CDR2 YFSETQ. V was pared by 4 bases and J by 0 bases, with 4 bases of the junction left unmatched. There are 16 residues in the CDR3. The CDR3 sequence is CASSAGQGSSGNTIYF. Here the CDR3 DNA reads TGCGCCAGCAGCGCGGGACAGGGGAGCTCTGGAAACACCATATATTTT.

The chain has TRBV5-1 and TRBJ2-2; D is undetermined. Germline V lookup: CDR1 SGHRS, CDR2 YFSETQ. The CDR3 runs to 14 residues. The V and J ends lost 1 base and 4 bases respectively, with 8 bases between them. The CDR3: CASSLSRSTGELFF. CDR3 bases: TGCGCCAGCAGCTTGTCTCGGAGCACCGGGGAGCTGTTTTTT.

CDR3 protein: CASSLRPATDTQYF. The CDR3 DNA follows: TGTGCCAGCAGCTTAAGACCAGCGACAGATACGCAGTATTTT. The chain employs TRBV7-3 and TRBJ2-3, with D uncertain. Germline V gives CDR1 SGHTA, CDR2 FQGTGA. The germline V and J ends were trimmed by 1 base and 3 bases, with 8 bases remaining between them. CDR3 length: 14 residues.

The CDR3 sequence is CASSANRGGTEAFF. The CDR3 region has the DNA TGTGCCAGCAGCGCCAACAGGGGGGGAACTGAAGCTTTCTTT. This chain joins TRBV7-9 and TRBJ1-1, with 8 bases that match TRBD1. Germline V gene lookup returns CDR1 SEHNR and CDR2 FQNEAQ (reference sequence). Trimming cost V 5 bases and J 5 bases; bases outside gene matches: 7. The CDR3 loop spans 14 amino acids. The variable domain in full, completed from reference TRBV7-9 and TRBJ1-1, reads DTGVSQNPRHKITKRGQNVTFRCDPISEHNRLYWYRQTLGQGPEFLTYFQNEAQLEKSRLLSDRFSAERPKGSFSTLEIQRTEQGDSAMYLCASSANRGGTEAFFGQGTRLTVV.

The chain has TRBV19 and TRBJ2-5, with a tentative D call TRBD2 (6 bases). V lost 6 bases to trimming and J lost 7 bases, with 15 bases between them. This CDR3 spans 13 amino acids. Germline CDR1 LNHDA, CDR2 SQIVND (reference sequence). The CDR3 is CASRRDHGGTQYF. The CDR3, as DNA: TGTGCCAGTAGGAGGGACCACGGGGGGACCCAGTACTTC.

The chain uses TRBV19 and TRBJ1-2, with TRBD1 as a possible D gene (6 bases). CDR3 length: 15 residues. V was clipped by 7 bases and J by 8 bases, with 23 bases between them. Germline V CDR1 and CDR2: LNHDA, SQIVND (reference sequence). CDR3 DNA: TGTGCCAGTAACCCCAGGGGCCTCAGGTACGAAGGCTACACCTTC. It specifies CASNPRGLRYEGYTF.

A single count supports this clone. The CDR3 bases are TGCGCCAGCAGTGAAAGGCAGGGGGTATGGAACACTGAAGCTTTCTTT. This sequence encodes CASSERQGVWNTEAFF. The chain carries TRBV10-2 and TRBJ1-1, with TRBD1 identical over 7 bases. The CDR3 covers 16 residues. V lost 3 bases to trimming and J lost 1 base; unmatched junction nucleotides: 8. The germline CDR1 and CDR2 sequences are WSHSY and SAAADI.

This chain joins TRBV28 and TRBJ1-3, with TRBD1 as a possible D gene (5 bases). This CDR3 spans 15 amino acids. V gave up 4 bases and J gave up 4 bases, with 14 bases separating them. Per the germline V gene, CDR1 is MDHEN and CDR2 is SYDVKM. CDR3 amino acids: CASSSPTVSGNTIYF. DNA of the CDR3: TGTGCCAGCAGTTCCCCGACAGTGTCCGGAAACACCATATATTTT.

The chain recombines TRBV27 with TRBJ1-2, with TRBD1 matching 9 bases. Germline trimming cut 6 bases from V and 4 bases from J; bases unmatched to any gene: 6. The CDR3 is 14 amino acids. Looked up from germline, CDR1 is MNHEY and CDR2 is SMNVEV (reference sequence). DNA of the CDR3: TGTGCCAGCAGCCCGACAGGGGGTAGCTATGGCTACACCTTC. Translated, it gives CASSPTGGSYGYTF.

The chain couples TRBV6-5 to TRBJ1-2, with D perhaps TRBD1 (5 bases). Germline V gene sequence: CDR1 MNHEY, CDR2 SVGAGI. V lost 0 bases to trimming and J lost 14 bases, with 13 bases between them. The CDR3 covers 12 residues. CDR3 amino acids: CASSYSGGADTF. The CDR3 bases are TGTGCCAGCAGTTACTCGGGTGGGGCGGATACCTTC.

The chain uses TRBV7-8 and TRBJ2-1; 7 nucleotides match TRBD1. Trimming removed 4 bases from V and 9 bases from J; junction bases left unmatched: 9. The CDR3 length is 14 residues. Germline CDR1 and CDR2: SGHVS and FQNEAQ. The CDR3 sequence is CASSSETTGVEQFF. The CDR3 DNA reads TGTGCCAGCAGCTCCGAGACCACAGGGGTTGAGCAGTTCTTC.

The V and J genes are TRBV5-1 and TRBJ1-1; 8 nucleotides align to TRBD1. The CDR3 covers 15 residues. Trimming took 4 bases from V and 1 from J; bases not matched to a gene: 6. CDR1 is SGHRS and CDR2 is YFSETQ in the germline V gene. The CDR3 region is CASSQATGANTEAFF. Here the CDR3 DNA reads TGCGCCAGCAGCCAAGCGACAGGGGCGAACACTGAAGCTTTCTTT.

The chain couples TRBV28 to TRBJ1-5, with 7 bases that match TRBD1. Losses at the gene ends were 5 bases for V and 7 bases for J; bases not matched to a gene: 8. This CDR3 comprises 14 residues. Germline CDR1 and CDR2: MDHEN and SYDVKM. The CDR3 bases are TGTGCCAGCAGTCGGGACAGATTTGAACAGCCCCAGCATTTT. Translating gives CASSRDRFEQPQHF.

This chain's CDR3 is CASSWTGPSSPLHF. The CDR3 bases are TGTGCCAGCAGTTGGACAGGGCCTAGTTCACCCCTCCACTTT. The chain couples TRBV27 to TRBJ1-6, with 8 bases that match TRBD1. The CDR3 length is 14 residues. After removal of 4 bases from V and 9 bases from J, the junction contained 5 bases not matched to a gene. Germline CDR1 is MNHEY and CDR2 is SMNVEV (reference sequence).

This clone has just a few counts. The chain has TRBV6-6 and TRBJ2-2; D ambiguous. V lost 5 bases and J lost 1, with 5 bases in between. Germline lookup yields CDR1 MNHNY and CDR2 SVGAGI (reference sequence). This CDR3 comprises 13 residues. CDR3 DNA: TGTGCCAGCAGTCTAGTGAACACCGGGGAGCTGTTTTTT. Protein: CASSLVNTGELFF.

The CDR3 spells CASSVVRNTEAFF. The CDR3 DNA follows: TGTGCCAGCAGCGTAGTGAGGAACACTGAAGCTTTCTTT. This chain links TRBV9 with TRBJ1-1; D remains unclear. The germline V and J ends were trimmed by 0 bases and 1 base, with 4 bases remaining between them. The CDR3 runs to 13 residues. Germline V lookup: CDR1 SGDLS, CDR2 YYNGEE.

The J gene is TRBJ1-6, the V gene TRBV6-1, with a tentative D call TRBD1 (6 bases). The CDR3 runs 22 residues. The V end was cut by 2 bases, the J end by 0 bases, with 26 bases between. The germline V gene has CDR1 MNHNS and CDR2 SASEGT. CDR3 residues: CASSEFRSGQKGFSSYNSPLHF. The CDR3 nucleotides are TGTGCCAGCAGTGAATTTAGGAGCGGACAGAAAGGATTCAGCTCCTATAATTCACCCCTCCACTTT.

This clone was counted only a few times. This chain uses TRBV9 with TRBJ2-2; 7 bases are a match to TRBD1. J gave up 7 bases and V 0 bases, and 6 bases lay outside the gene matches. The CDR3 covers 15 residues. Germline CDR1 is SGDLS and CDR2 is YYNGEE. Here the CDR3 DNA reads TGTGCCAGCAGCGTAGAACAGGGGTCGGGCGGGGAGCTGTTTTTT. Translated: CASSVEQGSGGELFF.